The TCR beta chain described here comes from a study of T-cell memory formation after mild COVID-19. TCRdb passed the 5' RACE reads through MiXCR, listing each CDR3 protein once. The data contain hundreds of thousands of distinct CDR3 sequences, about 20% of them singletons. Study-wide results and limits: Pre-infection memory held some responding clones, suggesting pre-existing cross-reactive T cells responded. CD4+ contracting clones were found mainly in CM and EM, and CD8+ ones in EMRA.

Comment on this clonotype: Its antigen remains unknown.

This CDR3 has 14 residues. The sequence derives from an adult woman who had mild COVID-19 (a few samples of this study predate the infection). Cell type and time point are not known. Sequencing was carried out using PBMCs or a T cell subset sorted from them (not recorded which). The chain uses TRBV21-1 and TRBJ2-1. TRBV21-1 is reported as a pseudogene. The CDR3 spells CASIIAGIKNEQFF. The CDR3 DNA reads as TGTGCCAGCATCATAGCGGGAATTAAAAATGAGCAGTTCTTC.